This is a list of T cell receptor beta chains from one sample in a study of blood T cell repertoires in COVID-19. This table comes from immunoSEQ multiplex PCR, and its TCRdb copy is limited to in-frame clones, with some not included. The sample lists tens of thousands of clones; roughly 80% were seen once. The sample taken for sequencing was peripheral blood. The receptor set was obtained from a human donor in a cohort sampled during active COVID-19. Each CDR3 is given with its conserved first and last residue. The order of the fields is D gene, V gene, clone size, J gene, CDR3 protein, CDR3 DNA. D genes are given only for firm matches. Clone size appears in some rows only: once, few, many, or a class for an expanded clone.

NA	TRBV5-1	NA	TRBJ1-6	CASSGRRGDSPLHF	TGCGCCAGCAGCGGGCGCAGGGGTGATTCACCCCTCCACTTT
NA	TRBV4-1	few	TRBJ1-5	CASSQDGNQPQHF	TGCGCCAGCAGCCAAGACGGGAATCAGCCCCAGCATTTT
NA	TRBV28	NA	TRBJ1-5	CASSLMTASTSNQPQHF	TGTGCCAGCAGTTTGATGACAGCATCAACTAGCAATCAGCCCCAGCATTTT
TRBD1	TRBV28	once	TRBJ1-5	CASSLGQSNQPQHF	TGTGCCAGCAGTCTGGGACAGAGCAATCAGCCCCAGCATTTT
TRBD2	TRBV4-1	NA	TRBJ2-3	CASSQDTSGGPQDTQYF	TGCGCCAGCAGCCAAGATACCAGCGGGGGGCCTCAGGATACGCAGTATTTT
NA	TRBV4-1	few	TRBJ1-2	CASSPRQAANYGYTF	TGCGCCAGCAGCCCCCGACAGGCCGCTAACTATGGCTACACCTTC
TRBD1	TRBV30	NA	TRBJ2-7	CAWSRDSYEQYF	TGTGCCTGGAGTAGGGACAGCTACGAGCAGTACTTC
NA	TRBV5-1	NA	TRBJ2-7	CASSLGGTSYEQYF	TGCGCCAGCAGCTTAGGCGGAACCTCCTACGAGCAGTACTTC
TRBD1	TRBV7-3	NA	TRBJ2-5	CASSADRAGETQYF	TGTGCCAGCAGCGCCGACAGGGCAGGGGAGACCCAGTACTTC
NA	TRBV7-6	NA	TRBJ2-2	CASSLQEGLVPGELFF	TGTGCCAGCAGCTTACAGGAAGGTTTGGTACCCGGGGAGCTGTTTTTT
NA	TRBV5-1	NA	TRBJ1-2	CASSSTSREAGYTF	TGCGCCAGCAGCTCAACCTCCAGGGAGGCTGGCTACACCTTC
TRBD1	TRBV18	few	TRBJ2-2	CASSFRTGSTGELFF	TGTGCCAGCTCATTCAGGACAGGGTCAACCGGGGAGCTGTTTTTT
TRBD1	TRBV11-1	NA	TRBJ2-7	CASSLTGGAWEQYF	TGTGCCAGCAGCTTGACAGGGGGAGCTTGGGAGCAGTACTTC
TRBD1	TRBV6-6	NA	TRBJ1-2	CASSYSSGQGYGYTF	TGTGCCAGCAGTTACTCTTCGGGACAGGGATATGGCTACACCTTC
NA	TRBV20-1	NA	TRBJ1-5	CSASVGQPQHF	TGCAGTGCTAGTGTCGGTCAGCCCCAGCATTTT
NA	TRBV18	NA	TRBJ2-7	CASSPETGSYEQYF	TGTGCCAGCTCACCGGAGACAGGCAGCTACGAGCAGTACTTC
TRBD1	TRBV9	few	TRBJ2-1	CASSPRTGLNEQFF	TGTGCCAGCAGCCCCCGGACAGGACTTAATGAGCAGTTCTTC
NA	TRBV6-5	once	TRBJ2-5	CASSYRGSGAQYF	TGTGCCAGCAGTTACCGTGGGTCGGGGGCCCAGTACTTC
TRBD1	TRBV19	once	TRBJ2-7	CASSTQGGDEQYF	TGTGCCAGTAGTACACAGGGGGGCGACGAGCAGTACTTC
NA	TRBV2	NA	TRBJ2-7	CASSGGSLSYEQYF	TGTGCCAGCAGTGGAGGGTCTCTCTCCTACGAGCAGTACTTC
NA	TRBV19	NA	TRBJ2-7	CASSRNRAGEQYF	TGTGCCAGTAGTCGTAACAGGGCTGGCGAGCAGTACTTC
NA	TRBV20-1	NA	TRBJ2-3	CGGGGADTQYF	TGTGGGGGAGGAGGCGCCGATACGCAGTATTTT
NA	TRBV28	NA	TRBJ2-4	CASSLSLQNIQYF	TGTGCCAGCAGTTTAAGCCTCCAAAACATTCAGTACTTC
NA	TRBV19	NA	TRBJ2-5	CASSSRGSSETQYF	TGTGCCAGTAGTTCCCGAGGTAGCTCCGAGACCCAGTACTTC
TRBD1	TRBV19	NA	TRBJ2-2	CASSRRQGAAGELFF	TGTGCCAGTAGTAGACGACAGGGGGCAGCCGGGGAGCTGTTTTTT
TRBD1	TRBV2	NA	TRBJ1-1	CASRGDRRGFKDTEAFF	TGTGCCAGCAGGGGGGACAGGAGAGGTTTTAAAGACACTGAAGCTTTCTTT
TRBD2	TRBV27	few	TRBJ2-1	CASSPLSPGGFGHEQFF	TGTGCCAGCAGTCCCCTATCGCCGGGGGGGTTTGGGCATGAGCAGTTCTTC
NA	TRBV29-1	once	TRBJ1-2	CSVEDLVGRGYGYTF	TGCAGCGTTGAAGATCTTGTGGGCAGGGGCTATGGCTACACCTTC
TRBD1	TRBV5-1	NA	TRBJ2-1	CASSPAYGTGGGNEQFF	TGCGCCAGCAGCCCGGCCTACGGGACAGGGGGCGGGAATGAGCAGTTCTTC